Listed below are T cell receptor beta chains from one sample, sequenced in a study of blood T cell repertoires in COVID-19. Generated by immunoSEQ multiplex PCR, the TCRdb table keeps only in-frame clones and is missing some. The sample includes 250,000 to 350,000 clones, 75% to 95% of them seen just once. Sequenced sample: peripheral blood. Receptor source: a woman under 40 with COVID-19, enrolled during active disease. Both conserved end residues are part of each CDR3. D genes are given only for firm matches. Where a row states a size, it is once, few, many or the class of an expanded clone; other rows omit it.

d_call,clone_size,v_call,j_call,cdr3_aa
.,.,TRBV28,TRBJ1-1,CASRKTGRGRTEAFF
.,few,TRBV6-1,TRBJ1-2,CASSEAPGEGYGYTF
.,.,TRBV14,TRBJ1-2,CASSQDTGYGYTF
.,.,TRBV11-2,TRBJ1-1,CASSLDPGDTEAFF
TRBD2,few,TRBV30,TRBJ2-1,CAWSPRKPGGYNEQFF
TRBD1,.,TRBV11-3,TRBJ1-1,CASSLGGQANTEAFF
.,.,TRBV3-1/TRBV3-2,TRBJ1-1,CASSQSVFRPTEAFF
TRBD2,.,TRBV4-1,TRBJ2-7,CASSQRLAGLHEQYF
.,.,TRBV5-1,TRBJ2-7,CASSLDPGPYEQYF
.,.,TRBV19,TRBJ2-1,CASRKEGNPYNEQFF